The 5 T cell receptor beta chains presented below share a single source sample, sequenced in a study of shared clonotypes between healthy human individuals. CD45RO-negative cells were positively selected for CCR7, leaving out terminally differentiated effector memory CD45RA+ cells. Repertoires were generated with immunoSEQ multiplex PCR, while TCRdb's copy carries only in-frame clones and drops some. Among around 640,000 clones listed, approximately 96% were seen once. Source material: naive CD8+ T cells sorted from blood. Receptors were obtained from a woman aged 25 to 39 in good health.

The V gene is TRBV28, the J gene TRBJ2-7, with TRBD2 matching over 8 bases. CDR1 is MDHEN, CDR2 SYDVKM, per germline. The CDR3 length is 15 residues. J was trimmed by 4 bases and V by 6 bases; bases with no gene match: 11. The CDR3 loop is CASRPPAGGRYEQYF. The CDR3 bases are TGTGCCAGCAGGCCCCCCGCGGGGGGACGTTACGAGCAGTACTTC.

The V call is TRBV5-4, the J call TRBJ2-1; unclear D gene. Trimming left V 2 bases short and J 8 bases short, with 17 bases between. Germline lookup yields CDR1 SGHNT and CDR2 YYREEE (reference sequence). The CDR3 loop spans 15 amino acids. DNA of the CDR3: TGTGCCAGCAGCTTTTATGGAGCATCCTATCATGAGCAGTTCTTC. Its translation: CASSFYGASYHEQFF. Supplemented by reference TRBV5-4 and TRBJ2-1, the full variable domain reads ETGVTQSPTHLIKTRGQQVTLRCSSQSGHNTVSWYQQALGQGPQFIFQYYREEENGRGNFPPRFSGLQFPNYSSELNVNALELDDSALYLCASSFYGASYHEQFFGPGTRLTVL.

The sample holds one count of this clone. The J gene is TRBJ2-1, the V gene TRBV6-1; TRBD1 or TRBD2 may be the D gene (5 bases each). This CDR3 spans 15 amino acids. Germline V CDR1 and CDR2: MNHNS, SASEGT. Trimming removed 1 base at V and 3 bases at J, with 10 bases between. The CDR3 coding sequence is TGTGCCAGCAGTGAAGGTGGGACGGACTACAATGAGCAGTTCTTC. This encodes CASSEGGTDYNEQFF.

The CDR3 DNA sequence: TGTGCCAGCAGTCCCGGGACTATAGGGTTGAATGAGCAGTTCTTC. Protein product: CASSPGTIGLNEQFF. This sequence joins TRBV27 and TRBJ2-1; 7 positions agree with TRBD2. CDR3 size: 15 residues. The V and J ends lost 5 bases and 7 bases, in that order; junction bases with no gene match: 11. Germline values: CDR1 MNHEY, CDR2 SMNVEV (reference sequence).

The genes are TRBV2 and TRBJ1-5; unclear D gene. This CDR3 contains 15 residues. Germline V lookup: CDR1 SNHLY, CDR2 FYNNEI. V was trimmed by 5 bases and J by 2 bases, leaving 13 bases between them. In nucleotides, the CDR3 is TGTGCCAGCAGTAGGGAAGTTCTTGGCAATCAGCCCCAGCATTTT. The encoded protein is CASSREVLGNQPQHF.